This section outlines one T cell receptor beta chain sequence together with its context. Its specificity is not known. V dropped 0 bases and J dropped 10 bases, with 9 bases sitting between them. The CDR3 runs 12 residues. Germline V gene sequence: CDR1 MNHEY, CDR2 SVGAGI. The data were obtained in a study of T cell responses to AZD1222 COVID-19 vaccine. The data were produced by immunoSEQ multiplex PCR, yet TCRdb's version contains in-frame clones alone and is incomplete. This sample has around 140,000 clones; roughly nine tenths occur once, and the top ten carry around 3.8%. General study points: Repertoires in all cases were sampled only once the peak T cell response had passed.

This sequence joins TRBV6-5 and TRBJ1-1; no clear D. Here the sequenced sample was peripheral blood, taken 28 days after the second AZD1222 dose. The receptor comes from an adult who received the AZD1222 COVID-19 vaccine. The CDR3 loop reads CASSYSGGSAFF. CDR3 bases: TGTGCCAGCAGTTACTCCGGAGGGTCAGCTTTCTTT.